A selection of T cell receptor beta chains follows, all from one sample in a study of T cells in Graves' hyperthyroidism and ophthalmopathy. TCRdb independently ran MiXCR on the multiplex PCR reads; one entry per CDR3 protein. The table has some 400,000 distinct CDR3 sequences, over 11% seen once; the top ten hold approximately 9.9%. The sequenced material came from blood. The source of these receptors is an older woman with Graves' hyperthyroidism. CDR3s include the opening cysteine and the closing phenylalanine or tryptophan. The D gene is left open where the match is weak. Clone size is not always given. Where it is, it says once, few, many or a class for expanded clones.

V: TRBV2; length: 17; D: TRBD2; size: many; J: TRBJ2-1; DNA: TGTGCCAGCAGTGAAGCCGTTTGGGGAGGGCCCTACAATGAGCAGTTCTTC; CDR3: CASSEAVWGGPYNEQFF
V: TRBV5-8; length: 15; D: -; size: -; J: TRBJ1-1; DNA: TGTGCCAGCAGCTTGGGGGTGACTATGAGCACTGAAGCTTTCTTT; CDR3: CASSLGVTMSTEAFF
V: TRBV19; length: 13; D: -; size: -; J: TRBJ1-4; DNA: TGTGCCAGTAAGCCAACAGGAACCGAAAAACTGTTTTTT; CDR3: CASKPTGTEKLFF
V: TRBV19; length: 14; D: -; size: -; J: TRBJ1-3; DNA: TGTGCCAGTAGTGCCGGGACATTTGGAAACACCATATATTTT; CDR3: CASSAGTFGNTIYF
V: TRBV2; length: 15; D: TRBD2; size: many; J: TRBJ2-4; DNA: TGTGCCAGCATGCCCGGGGGGGGCCGCAAAAACATTCAGTACTTC; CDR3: CASMPGGGRKNIQYF
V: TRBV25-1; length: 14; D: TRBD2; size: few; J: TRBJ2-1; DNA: TGTGCCAGCAGATCCAGCGGGGTTGTCAATGAGCAGTTCTTC; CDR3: CASRSSGVVNEQFF
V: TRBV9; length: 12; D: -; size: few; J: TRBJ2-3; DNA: TGTGCCAGCAGACGGTCCGGAGATACGCAGTATTTT; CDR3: CASRRSGDTQYF
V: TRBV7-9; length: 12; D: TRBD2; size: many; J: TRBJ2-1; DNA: TGTGCCAGCAGCAGACTAGCCGAGGGGCAGTTCTTC; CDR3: CASSRLAEGQFF
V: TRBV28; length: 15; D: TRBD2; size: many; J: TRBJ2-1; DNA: TGTGCCAGCAGGCTACTAGCGGGGCCCAACAATGAGCAGTTCTTC; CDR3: CASRLLAGPNNEQFF
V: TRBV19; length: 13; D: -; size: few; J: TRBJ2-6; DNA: TGTGCCAGCAGGACTTCTGGGGCCAACGTCCTGACTTTC; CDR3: CASRTSGANVLTF
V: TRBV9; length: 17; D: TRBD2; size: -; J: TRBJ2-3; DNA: TGTGCCAGCAGCGTAGTGGGACTAGCAGCTAGCACAGATACGCAGTATTTT; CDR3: CASSVVGLAASTDTQYF
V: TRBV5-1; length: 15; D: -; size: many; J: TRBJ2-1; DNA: TGCGCCAGCAGCTCCCCTAGCACGATGTACAATGAGCAGTTCTTC; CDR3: CASSSPSTMYNEQFF
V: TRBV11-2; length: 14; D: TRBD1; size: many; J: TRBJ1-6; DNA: TGTGCCAGCAGCTTAGCAGGGGGCAATTCACCCCTCCACTTT; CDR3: CASSLAGGNSPLHF
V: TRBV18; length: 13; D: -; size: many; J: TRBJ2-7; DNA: TGTGCCAGCTCGAGACCGAACGAGGACGAGCAGTACTTC; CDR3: CASSRPNEDEQYF
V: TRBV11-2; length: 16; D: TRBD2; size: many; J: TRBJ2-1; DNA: TGTGCCAGCAGCTTATATCGCAGTAGCGGGAGAAATGAGCAGTTCTTC; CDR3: CASSLYRSSGRNEQFF
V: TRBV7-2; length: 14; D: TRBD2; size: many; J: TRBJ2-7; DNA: TGTGCCAGCAGCTTCTCGCGGGAGAGTGGCGAGCAGTACTTC; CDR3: CASSFSRESGEQYF
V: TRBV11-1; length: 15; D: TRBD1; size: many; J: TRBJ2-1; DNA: TGTGCCAGCAGCAAAGACAGGGGCTCCTACAATGAGCAGTTCTTC; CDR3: CASSKDRGSYNEQFF
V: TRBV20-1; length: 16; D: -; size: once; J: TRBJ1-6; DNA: TGCAGTGCTAGAGATCCTCGGGGGCCGGGGGGTTCACCCCTCCACTTT; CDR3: CSARDPRGPGGSPLHF
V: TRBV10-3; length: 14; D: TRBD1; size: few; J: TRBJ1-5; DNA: TGTGCCATCAGAGACAGGGGTGCGAATCAGCCCCAGCATTTT; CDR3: CAIRDRGANQPQHF
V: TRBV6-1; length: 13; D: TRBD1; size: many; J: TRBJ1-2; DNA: TGTGCCAGCAGGACAGGGCAGTCCTATGGCTACACCTTC; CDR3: CASRTGQSYGYTF
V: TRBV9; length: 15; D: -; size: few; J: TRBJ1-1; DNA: TGTGCCAGCAGCGTAGGGGCAGACATGAACACTGAAGCTTTCTTT; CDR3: CASSVGADMNTEAFF
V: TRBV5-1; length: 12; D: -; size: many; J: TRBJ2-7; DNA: TGCGCCAGCAGCTTGGGCGGGCCCGAGCAGTACTTC; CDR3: CASSLGGPEQYF
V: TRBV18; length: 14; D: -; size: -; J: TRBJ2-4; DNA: TGTGCCAGCTCACCCCCTAGTAGGTTCGACATTCAGTACTTC; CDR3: CASSPPSRFDIQYF
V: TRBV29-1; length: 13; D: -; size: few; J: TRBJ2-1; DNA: TGCAGCGCTGGACAGGGAGGGTACAATGAGCAGTTCTTC; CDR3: CSAGQGGYNEQFF
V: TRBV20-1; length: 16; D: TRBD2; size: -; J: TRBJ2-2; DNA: TGCAGTGCTAGAGGGCCCGAGCGGGAGAACACCGGGGAGCTGTTTTTT; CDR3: CSARGPERENTGELFF
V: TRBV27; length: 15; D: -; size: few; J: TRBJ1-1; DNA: TGTGCCAGCAGAAGGGGGGGCGGGGAGGGCACTGAAGCTTTCTTT; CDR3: CASRRGGGEGTEAFF
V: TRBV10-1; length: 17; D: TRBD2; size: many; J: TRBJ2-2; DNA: TGCGCCAGCAGCCCTGGAGAACTAGCGGGAGGGGCCGGGGAGCTGTTTTTT; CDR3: CASSPGELAGGAGELFF
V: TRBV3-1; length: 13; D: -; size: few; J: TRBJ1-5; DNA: TGTGCCAGCAGCCAAGAGGGGGGGGGGCCCCAGCATTTT; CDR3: CASSQEGGGPQHF
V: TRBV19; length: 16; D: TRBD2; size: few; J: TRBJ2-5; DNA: TGTGCCAGTAGCAGACTAGCGGGAGGCTCCCAAGAGACCCAGTACTTC; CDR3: CASSRLAGGSQETQYF
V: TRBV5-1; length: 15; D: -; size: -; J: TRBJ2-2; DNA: TGCGCCAGCAGCTTGTCTGTGACTACGGCCGGGGAGCTGTTTTTT; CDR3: CASSLSVTTAGELFF
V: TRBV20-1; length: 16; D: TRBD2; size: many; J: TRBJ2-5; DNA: TGCAGTGCTAGTCCGGCGGGAGGGCACGGCCAAGAGACCCAGTACTTC; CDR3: CSASPAGGHGQETQYF
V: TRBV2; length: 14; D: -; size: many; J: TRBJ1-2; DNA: TGTGCCAGCAGTGTAACTACAGGGTCCGATGGCTACACCTTC; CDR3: CASSVTTGSDGYTF
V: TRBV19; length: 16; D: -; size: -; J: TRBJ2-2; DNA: TGTGCCAGTAGTATAGATCCGGGTTACAACACCGGGGAGCTGTTTTTT; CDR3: CASSIDPGYNTGELFF
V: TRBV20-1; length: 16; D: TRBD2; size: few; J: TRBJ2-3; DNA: TGCAGTGCTAGAGAGGTGACTAGCGGGAGGTCAGATACGCAGTATTTT; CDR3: CSAREVTSGRSDTQYF
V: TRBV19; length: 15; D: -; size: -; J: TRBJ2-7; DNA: TGTGCCAGTAGTATGACAGCCCATGGCCTCTACGAGCAGTACTTC; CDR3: CASSMTAHGLYEQYF
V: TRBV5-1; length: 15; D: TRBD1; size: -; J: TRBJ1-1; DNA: TGCGCCAGCAGCTTGATAGGTGACAGGGGGAATGAAGCTTTCTTT; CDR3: CASSLIGDRGNEAFF
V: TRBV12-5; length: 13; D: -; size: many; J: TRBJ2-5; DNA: TGTGCTAGTGCCCCGACTGAGCAAGAGACCCAGTACTTC; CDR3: CASAPTEQETQYF
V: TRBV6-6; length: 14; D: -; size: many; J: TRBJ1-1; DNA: TGTGCCAGCAGTTACTCAGGCAGTTCCACTGAAGCTTTCTTT; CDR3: CASSYSGSSTEAFF
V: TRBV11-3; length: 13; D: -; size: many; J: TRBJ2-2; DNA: TGTGCCAGCGGCCGGGAGAGGACCGGGGAGCTGTTTTTT; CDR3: CASGRERTGELFF
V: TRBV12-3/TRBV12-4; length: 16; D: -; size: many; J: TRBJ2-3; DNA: TGTGCCAGCAGTTCCTGGACAGACCCTCCGGCAGATACGCAGTATTTT; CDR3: CASSSWTDPPADTQYF
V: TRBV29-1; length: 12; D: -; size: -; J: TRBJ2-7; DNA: TGCAGCGTTGAAGATAAACCCTACGAGCAGTACTTC; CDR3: CSVEDKPYEQYF
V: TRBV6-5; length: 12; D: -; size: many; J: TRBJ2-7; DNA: TGTGCCAGCAGTTACGGGGGGCGCGAGCAGTACTTC; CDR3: CASSYGGREQYF
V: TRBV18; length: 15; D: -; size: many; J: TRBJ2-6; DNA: TGTGCCAGCTCACCGGGAGTTGCTGGGGCCAACGTCCTGACTTTC; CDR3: CASSPGVAGANVLTF
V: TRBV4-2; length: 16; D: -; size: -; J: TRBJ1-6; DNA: TGTGCCAGCAGCCAAGAAAGGGACGGCCTTTCATCACCCCTCCACTTT; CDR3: CASSQERDGLSSPLHF
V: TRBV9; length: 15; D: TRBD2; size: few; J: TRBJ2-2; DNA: TGTGCCAGCAGCGGGAGCGGGAGGGCTACCGGGGAGCTGTTTTTT; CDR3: CASSGSGRATGELFF
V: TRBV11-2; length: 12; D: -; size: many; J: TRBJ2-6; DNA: TGTGCCAGCAGCCTCGGGGCCAACGTCCTGACTTTC; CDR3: CASSLGANVLTF
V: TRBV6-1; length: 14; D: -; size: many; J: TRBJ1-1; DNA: TGTGCCAGCTCCGAAATCGGGGTCCAGGGGGAAGCTTTCTTT; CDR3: CASSEIGVQGEAFF
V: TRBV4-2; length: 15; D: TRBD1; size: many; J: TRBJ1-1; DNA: TGTGCCAGCAGCCAAGATTTTCGACAGGGCACTGAAGCTTTCTTT; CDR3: CASSQDFRQGTEAFF
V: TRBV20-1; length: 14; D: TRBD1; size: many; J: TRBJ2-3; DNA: TGCAGTGCTAGCAGACAGGGGGAGCCAGATACGCAGTATTTT; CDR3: CSASRQGEPDTQYF
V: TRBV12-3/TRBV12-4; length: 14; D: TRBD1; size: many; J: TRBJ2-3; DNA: TGTGCCAGCAGTGACGGACAGGGCCCAGATACGCAGTATTTT; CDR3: CASSDGQGPDTQYF
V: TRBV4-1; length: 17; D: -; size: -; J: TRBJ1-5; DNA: TGCGCCAGCAGCCAAGATGGGAGGGCGCGGGGCAATCAGCCCCAGCATTTT; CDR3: CASSQDGRARGNQPQHF
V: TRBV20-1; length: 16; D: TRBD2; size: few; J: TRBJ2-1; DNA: TGCAGTGTTAGACCCAGGACTAGCGGGAGGGCCAATGAGCAGTTCTTC; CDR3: CSVRPRTSGRANEQFF
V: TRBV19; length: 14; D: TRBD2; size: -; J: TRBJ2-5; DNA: TGTGCCAGTACCCCCAAGTACCTAGCGGGGCTGAAGTACTTC; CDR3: CASTPKYLAGLKYF
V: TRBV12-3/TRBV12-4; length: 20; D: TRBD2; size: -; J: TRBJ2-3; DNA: TGTGCCAGCAGTTTAAGGTTAGGGGCTAGCGGGATGGGGGGCACAGATACGCAGTATTTT; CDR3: CASSLRLGASGMGGTDTQYF